The rows below give T cell receptor beta chains drawn from one sample of a study of T cells in Graves' hyperthyroidism and ophthalmopathy. One entry per CDR3 protein, called by TCRdb with MiXCR from the multiplex PCR reads. Of over 150,000 distinct CDR3 sequences listed, 15% to 20% were seen once; the top ten hold 25% to 35%. Sequenced: blood. The receptors shown here come from a woman between 50 and 59 years old with Graves' hyperthyroidism. The CDR3 runs from the conserved cysteine through the conserved F or W. Fields, in order: CDR3 length, V gene, clone size, J gene, D gene, CDR3 DNA, CDR3 protein. D genes are given only for firm matches. Clone size is given for some rows only: seen once, a few or many times, or a class if the clone is expanded.

>14|TRBV5-6|few|TRBJ2-7|TRBD2
TGTGCCAGCAGCTTGGGTAGCGGGGGCTACGAGCAGTACTTC
CASSLGSGGYEQYF
>15|TRBV28|many|TRBJ2-3|TRBD1
TGTGCCAGCAGTTCGCAGGGGGCCACCACAGATACGCAGTATTTT
CASSSQGATTDTQYF
>14|TRBV2|-|TRBJ1-3|-
TGTGCCAGCAGATCAGAGTTCTCTGGAAACACCATATATTTT
CASRSEFSGNTIYF
>16|TRBV5-1|many|TRBJ1-1|-
TGCGCCAGCAGCTTAAGCCCGGAGGGGGAGAACACTGAAGCTTTCTTT
CASSLSPEGENTEAFF
>13|TRBV20-1|many|TRBJ1-4|TRBD1
TGCAGTGCCTATGGACAGGGCTCGGAAAAACTGTTTTTT
CSAYGQGSEKLFF
>13|TRBV7-2|many|TRBJ2-1|-
TGTGCCAGCAGCTTTGCCCTTTACAATGAGCAGTTCTTC
CASSFALYNEQFF
>15|TRBV11-2|few|TRBJ2-7|TRBD1
TGTGCCAGCAGAAAAGGGGGCGCAAAGTACAACGAGCAGTACTTC
CASRKGGAKYNEQYF
>13|TRBV28|many|TRBJ2-2|-
TGTGCCAGCACCCCTATACTAGGCGGGGAGCTGTTTTTT
CASTPILGGELFF
>15|TRBV9|-|TRBJ2-3|-
TGTGCCAGCAGCGTAGCTGCAGGGAGCACAGATACGCAGTATTTT
CASSVAAGSTDTQYF
>16|TRBV2|many|TRBJ1-4|-
TGTGCCAGCAGTAATCTCCGTCGGCAGGACGGCGAAAAACTGTTTTTT
CASSNLRRQDGEKLFF
>13|TRBV9|few|TRBJ2-1|TRBD2
TGTGCCAGCAGCGAAGCGGGGGGCAATGAGCAGTTCTTC
CASSEAGGNEQFF